Here is one T cell receptor beta chain with its context. Antigen unknown. CDR3 length: 15 amino acids. V shed 4 bases and J shed 0 bases, with 8 bases lying between them. Germline V gene data show CDR1 as SGHDT and CDR2 as YYEEEE. The sample originates from a study of Tregs in tolerant kidney transplant recipients. Study-wide results and limits: Biological reproducibility was not directly addressed, but technical replication error appeared minimal. Few patients were studied, so findings need validation in larger groups.

The table came from immunoSEQ multiplex PCR; TCRdb's copy has only in-frame clones and leaves some out. Of tens of thousands of clones in the sample, about 89% were seen once. The origin of this receptor is a human donor who received a combined kidney and bone marrow transplant. The sequenced sample was CD4+ T cells from blood, obtained before the transplant. This chain links TRBV5-6 with TRBJ2-6, with no clear D. The CDR3 spells CASSPQYSGANVLTF. The CDR3 bases are TGTGCCAGCAGCCCACAGTACTCTGGGGCCAACGTCCTGACTTTC.